This TCR beta chain originates from a study of CXCR3-negative and CXCR3-positive naive CD8 T cells (dated by TCRdb to the late 2010s). Describing the broader study: Some 130 million TRB reads were obtained in total, roughly 1.5 +/- 0.3 million reads per library. The diversity and physicochemical repertoire analyses included some 11 donors pooled from two independent experiments. TRBV-TRBJ cluster analysis included naive subsets from roughly 5 donors and memory cells from 3 donors.

The CDR3 goes from the cysteine to the phenylalanine over 13 residues. No DNA sequence was recorded. The germline V gene provides CDR1 MNHEY and CDR2 SVGEGT. For sequencing, a NextSeq 550 was employed. The Human TCR Profiling Kit (MiLaboratory) was used to prepare UMI-labeled 5' RACE TRB cDNA libraries. The full amount of extracted RNA was used for cDNA synthesis, and the full amount of resulting cDNA was used for PCR amplification. The libraries were made side by side, with each library going through the same number of PCR cycles. The source study handled its data this way. MIGEC and MiXCR extracted about 54,000 +/- 9,700 unique UMI-labeled TRB cDNA molecules per library, requiring at least two reads per UMI. On average, approximately 40,000 +/- 10,000 functional in-frame TRB CDR3 nucleotide clonotypes lacking stop codons were found per library. After downsampling to 5000 UMI-labeled TRB molecules per sample, diversity metrics, including normalized Shannon-Wiener and Chao1, were computed in VDJtools. Clonotype-size-weighted physicochemical properties of the central five CDR3 residues (interaction energy, strength, volume and Kidera factor 4) were computed in VDJtools. Each CDR3 protein sequence appears as one entry after TCRdb reprocessed the reads, and no DNA is included. TCRdb's processing, not the study's, gives the V and J calls here. The sample's table lists a count of about 38,000 distinct CDR3 sequences. The ten largest clones represent more than 14% of the sample.

Study-wide findings and limitations: TRBV-TRBJ usage was similar between naive CXCR3-negative and CXCR3-positive cells from the same donor, while memory cells showed distinct patterns. Both naive subsets had comparably high repertoire diversity, while memory CD8+ T cells had much lower repertoire diversity. Because surface CD5, which is linked to self-reactivity in mice, was comparable between the naive subsets, TCR interaction strength was also inferred from TRB CDR3 physicochemical properties. Freshly isolated PBMCs were used for most assays because CXCR3 expression partially decreased after cryopreservation.

Remarks on this clonotype: Its antigen remains undetermined.

Each CD8+ T cell subset was flow-sorted in triplicate, and approximately 280,000 cells per subset were placed directly into RLT lysis buffer. Standard density gradient centrifugation was used to isolate peripheral blood mononuclear cells from buffy coats. An RNeasy Mini Kit was used to extract total RNA from the sorted cells. Sequenced sample: memory CD8+ T cells from blood. In light of the paper, this sample's cell subset or site label describes: conventional CD8+ memory T cells (TMEM), sorted as controls. This sequence uses TRBV6-2 or TRBV6-3 and TRBJ1-2. This TCR was recovered from a human donor in good health. Some clones in this sample may be carry-over from other donors' samples. CDR3 reads: CASSYKVLYGYTF.